A single sample gave rise to the 31 T cell receptor beta chains below, sequenced in a study of blood T cell repertoires in COVID-19. Assay: immunoSEQ multiplex PCR; the TCRdb copy retains only in-frame clones and omits some. This table holds 140,000 to 150,000 clones, approximately 85% found once. The sequencing input was peripheral blood. Source of these receptors: a man in his 70s with acute or convalescent COVID-19.

Only a few counts were recorded for this clone. The chain combines TRBV2 with TRBJ1-3; D gene unclear. Germline V gene lookup returns CDR1 SNHLY and CDR2 FYNNEI. V lost 9 bases and J 3 bases, leaving 9 bases between the germline ends. This CDR3 contains 12 residues. In DNA form, the CDR3 reads TGTGCCAGTGCAGGTTATGGAAACACCATATATTTT. It translates to CASAGYGNTIYF.

The table lists this clone with a count of one. CDR3 in amino acids: CASSPYPGQNNSPLHF. The DNA for the CDR3 is TGTGCCAGCAGCCCCTACCCGGGACAGAATAATTCACCCCTCCACTTT. The V and J genes are TRBV3-1 (or the pseudogene TRBV3-2) and TRBJ1-6; 7 bases map to TRBD1. CDR1 and CDR2 from the germline V gene are LGHDT and YNNKEL (reference sequence). The CDR3 loop spans 16 amino acids. The V gene end was trimmed by 4 bases and the J gene end by 5 bases; junction bases not matched to a gene: 8.

The rearrangement joins TRBV7-2 to TRBJ1-3, with D perhaps TRBD1 (6 bases). V was shortened by 3 bases and J by 0 bases, with 9 bases between the two germline ends. The CDR3 sequence is 15 residues long. Germline V gene lookup returns CDR1 SGHTA and CDR2 FQGNSA. CDR3 sequence (DNA): TGTGCCAGCAGCTTTGGGACAACCTCTGGAAACACCATATATTTT. It codes for CASSFGTTSGNTIYF.

The rearrangement uses TRBV7-2 and TRBJ1-6; TRBD1 aligns across 7 bases. V dropped 5 bases and J dropped 10; count of bases not matched to a gene: 8. This CDR3 has 14 residues. Germline V gene lookup returns CDR1 SGHTA and CDR2 FQGNSA. The CDR3 DNA sequence: TGTGCCAGCAGCGGGGGACAGTCAAGATCACCCCTCCACTTT. Its protein product is CASSGGQSRSPLHF.

This chain joins TRBV2 and TRBJ1-2; TRBD1 matches at 9 bases. The CDR3 consists of 14 residues. The germline CDR1 and CDR2 sequences are SNHLY and FYNNEI. V was pared by 6 bases and J by 8 bases, with 10 bases of the junction left unmatched. Here the CDR3 reads CASRLKTGGRGYTF. As DNA, the CDR3 is TGTGCCAGCAGACTAAAGACAGGGGGTCGGGGCTACACCTTC.

This clone is a singleton in its sample. The gene calls are TRBV5-1 and TRBJ1-4; D is perhaps TRBD1 (6 bases). V was cut by 4 bases and J by 4 bases, with 17 bases left in between. This CDR3 is built from 16 residues. Germline V gene sequence: CDR1 SGHRS, CDR2 YFSETQ. The CDR3 DNA is TGCGCCAGCAGCCCAGATGGGGGGGCTGGTAATGAAAAACTGTTTTTT. Its translation: CASSPDGGAGNEKLFF.

The gene calls are TRBV6-5 and TRBJ1-4; D remains ambiguous. V lost 0 bases and J 6 bases, leaving 8 bases between the germline ends. This CDR3 has 14 residues. The germline V gene has CDR1 MNHEY and CDR2 SVGAGI. This chain's CDR3 is CASSYSGSDEKLFF. Written as DNA, the CDR3 is TGTGCCAGCAGTTACTCAGGGAGCGATGAAAAACTGTTTTTT.

The rearrangement joins TRBV15 to TRBJ1-2, with 7 nucleotides matching TRBD1. Germline loops: CDR1 LNHNV, CDR2 YYDKDF (reference sequence). V lost 0 bases to trimming and J lost 4 bases; unmatched junction nucleotides: 11. The CDR3 is made up of 17 amino acids. The CDR3 loop reads CATSRDLAASGGYGYTF. The CDR3 nucleotides read TGTGCCACCAGCAGAGATCTCGCCGCTTCAGGGGGCTATGGCTACACCTTC. Together with reference TRBV15 and TRBJ1-2, the CDR3 gives the full variable domain: DAMVIQNPRYQVTQFGKPVTLSCSQTLNHNVMYWYQQKSSQAPKLLFHYYDKDFNNEADTPDNFQSRRPNTSFCFLDIRSPGLGDTAMYLCATSRDLAASGGYGYTFGSGTRLTVV.

This chain joins TRBV9 and TRBJ1-2; 8 bases agree with TRBD1. The CDR3 is made up of 15 amino acids. V gave up 4 bases and J gave up 3 bases; unmatched junction bases: 8. Per the germline V gene, CDR1 is SGDLS and CDR2 is YYNGEE. The CDR3 DNA reads as TGTGCCAGCAGCAGAGCAGGGGGCGACGACTATGGCTACACCTTC. It yields the protein CASSRAGGDDYGYTF.

This sequence joins TRBV5-1 and TRBJ2-5; D remains unclear. V lost 0 bases, J lost 4 bases, and 10 bases lay in between. The CDR3 has 14 residues. Germline CDR1 and CDR2: SGHRS and YFSETQ. CDR3 protein: CASSLGFGGETQYF. CDR3 DNA sequence: TGCGCCAGCAGCTTGGGGTTTGGCGGAGAGACCCAGTACTTC.

This clone was found a few times. The V and J genes are TRBV19 and TRBJ2-1; 7 bases map to TRBD1. Germline V lookup: CDR1 LNHDA, CDR2 SQIVND (reference sequence). CDR3 length: 15 amino acids. V lost 3 bases, J lost 4 bases, and 6 bases stayed unmatched. The CDR3 sequence: CASSIRQGVYNEQFF. CDR3 in DNA: TGTGCCAGTAGTATTCGACAGGGTGTGTACAATGAGCAGTTCTTC.

The V call is TRBV4-1, the J call TRBJ2-1; 8 positions match TRBD1. V shed 4 bases, J shed 10 bases, and the junction held 12 bases outside the gene matches. Looked up from germline, CDR1 is MGHRA and CDR2 is YSYEKL. CDR3 length: 15 amino acids. CDR3: CASSPSPTGVFEQFF. In DNA form, the CDR3 reads TGCGCCAGCAGCCCGAGCCCGACAGGGGTCTTCGAGCAGTTCTTC.

This chain links TRBV5-6 with TRBJ2-7; possibly TRBD2 for D (5 bases). The germline V and J ends were trimmed by 4 bases and 6 bases, with 17 bases remaining between them. From germline, CDR1 is SGHDT and CDR2 YYEEEE. The CDR3 runs 14 residues. The CDR3 is CASSLRTVVGEQYF. Written as DNA, the CDR3 is TGTGCCAGCAGCCTTAGGACTGTGGTTGGCGAGCAGTACTTC.

This chain connects TRBV6-5 to TRBJ2-3, with 8 bases identical to TRBD1. This CDR3 comprises 12 residues. With V trimmed by 11 bases and J by 7 bases, 8 bases remained unmatched. The germline V gene encodes CDR1 MNHEY and CDR2 SVGAGI. The DNA of the CDR3 is TGTGCCGGCGGACAGGGTCGAAATACGCAGTATTTT. This encodes CAGGQGRNTQYF.

The J gene is TRBJ1-6, the V gene TRBV7-4, with D perhaps matching TRBD1 (5 bases). Germline values: CDR1 SGHVT, CDR2 SQSDAQ. Trimming took 6 bases from V and 0 from J, leaving 18 bases between them. This CDR3 has 18 residues. The CDR3 is CASRRGTGKSSYNSPLHF. CDR3 bases: TGTGCCAGCAGGCGGGGCACGGGTAAGAGCTCCTATAATTCACCCCTCCACTTT.

This clone was detected once. The chain employs TRBV29-1 and TRBJ1-2; D is possibly TRBD1 (6 bases). V was clipped by 7 bases and J by 1 base, with 10 bases between them. CDR3 length equals 12 residues. Germline CDR1 is SQVTM and CDR2 is ANQGSEA. This CDR3 reads CSAEQGNYGYTF. CDR3 bases: TGCAGCGCAGAACAGGGTAACTATGGCTACACCTTC.

V gene TRBV5-1 combines with J gene TRBJ1-1, with 7 bases that match TRBD1. The J segment lost 10 bases and the V segment lost 2 bases, leaving 5 bases of the junction unmatched. From germline, CDR1 is SGHRS and CDR2 YFSETQ. The CDR3 has 12 residues. CDR3: CASSFDRAGAFF. In nucleotides, the CDR3 is TGCGCCAGCAGCTTTGACAGGGCCGGAGCTTTCTTT. The full variable domain, in which reference TRBV5-1 and TRBJ1-1 provide the parts outside the CDR3, is KAGVTQTPRYLIKTRGQQVTLSCSPISGHRSVSWYQQTPGQGLQFLFEYFSETQRNKGNFPGRFSGRQFSNSRSEMNVSTLELGDSALYLCASSFDRAGAFFGQGTRLTVV.

The table lists this clone with a count of one. The gene calls are TRBV4-2 and TRBJ1-2; D is unclear. The germline V and J ends were trimmed by 0 bases and 5 bases, with 7 bases remaining between them. CDR1 is LGHNA and CDR2 is YNFKEQ in the germline V gene. The CDR3 length is 13 residues. The DNA for the CDR3 is TGTGCCAGCAGCCAAGAATCGGGGTATGGCTACACCTTC. It encodes CASSQESGYGYTF.

The count of this clone is one. The chain is built from TRBV11-2 and TRBJ2-7; 8 nucleotides match TRBD2. The CDR3 totals 14 residues. Germline-derived CDR1 and CDR2 are SGHAT and FQNNGV. After removal of 4 bases from V and 2 bases from J, the junction contained 4 bases not matched to a gene. The CDR3, as DNA: TGTGCCAGCAGCTCCTTAGCGGGGACCTACGAGCAGTACTTC. This encodes CASSSLAGTYEQYF.

The CDR3 DNA follows: TGCAGCGTTGGGGGCAGTAGCAATCAGCCCCAGCATTTT. Translated: CSVGGSSNQPQHF. V is TRBV29-1 and J is TRBJ1-5, with TRBD1 as a possible D gene (5 bases). The CDR3 consists of 13 residues. From germline, CDR1 is SQVTM and CDR2 ANQGSEA. V dropped 4 bases and J dropped 0 bases, with 7 bases sitting between them.

This chain uses TRBV2 with TRBJ2-5, with 8 bases lining up with TRBD2. After removal of 0 bases from V and 7 bases from J, the junction contained 7 bases not matched to a gene. Germline CDR1 SNHLY, CDR2 FYNNEI. The CDR3 totals 15 residues. DNA of the CDR3: TGTGCCAGCAGTGAAGCGCCGGGAGGGTTTGGGACCCAGTACTTC. Protein: CASSEAPGGFGTQYF. Looking up the rest from reference TRBV2 and TRBJ2-5 gives the full variable domain: EPEVTQTPSHQVTQMGQEVILRCVPISNHLYFYWYRQILGQKVEFLVSFYNNEISEKSEIFDDQFSVERPDGSNFTLKIRSTKLEDSAMYFCASSEAPGGFGTQYFGPGTRLLVL.

This clone was observed a single time. V and J are TRBV5-1 and TRBJ1-1, with a possible D match to TRBD1 (6 bases). The CDR3 has 15 amino acids. Trimming cost V 4 bases and J 2 bases, with 15 bases left between them. Germline-derived CDR1 and CDR2 are SGHRS and YFSETQ. Here the CDR3 DNA reads TGCGCCAGCAGCCGTGAGACAGGTTCAAACACTGAAGCTTTCTTT. Its protein product is CASSRETGSNTEAFF.

This clone came up a few times. This chain connects TRBV5-5 to TRBJ1-1; 8 nucleotides align to TRBD1. V shed 0 bases and J 4 bases; nucleotides not matched to a gene: 5. The germline V gene has CDR1 SGHKS and CDR2 YYEKEE (reference sequence). The CDR3 loop spans 15 amino acids. The CDR3 DNA is TGTGCCAGCAGCTTGGCGGTAACAGGGGGCACTGAAGCTTTCTTT. Residues: CASSLAVTGGTEAFF.

The chain carries TRBV5-1 and TRBJ2-2; 7 nucleotides match TRBD2. The germline V gene has CDR1 SGHRS and CDR2 YFSETQ. Trimming took 1 base from V and 2 from J; bases not matched to a gene: 2. The CDR3 loop spans 15 amino acids. As DNA, the CDR3 is TGCGCCAGCAGCTTGACGACTAGCAACACCGGGGAGCTGTTTTTT. Translation: CASSLTTSNTGELFF.

This chain connects TRBV3-1 (or the pseudogene TRBV3-2) to TRBJ2-3; 8 bases align to TRBD1. The CDR3 is 16 residues long. Looked up from germline, CDR1 is LGHDT and CDR2 is YNNKEL (reference sequence). The V and J ends lost 3 bases and 4 bases, in that order; junction bases with no gene match: 9. CDR3 nucleotide sequence: TGTGCCAGCAGCCACCCGGACAGGGTGATGTCAGATACGCAGTATTTT. This encodes CASSHPDRVMSDTQYF.

The V gene is TRBV7-9, the J gene TRBJ1-1; D gene unclear. Germline CDR1 is SEHNR and CDR2 is FQNEAQ (reference sequence). V was shortened by 1 base and J by 7 bases, with 10 bases between the two germline ends. The CDR3 length is 13 residues. CDR3 bases: TGTGCCAGCAGCTTAGTAACGTCAGGTGAAGCTTTCTTT. This sequence encodes CASSLVTSGEAFF.

The CDR3 DNA reads TGTGCCAGCAGCCAAGCTTTGGGAGGTCAGCCCCAGCATTTT. This sequence encodes CASSQALGGQPQHF. The chain employs TRBV3-1 (or the pseudogene TRBV3-2) and TRBJ1-5; D not resolved. From germline, CDR1 is LGHDT and CDR2 YNNKEL (reference sequence). Trimming cost V 1 base and J 6 bases, with 10 bases left between them. The CDR3 spans 14 residues.

In its sample, this clone was seen a few times. The CDR3: CASSIRGELGNQPQHF. The CDR3 DNA reads TGTGCCAGTAGTATTCGGGGGGAGCTTGGCAATCAGCCCCAGCATTTT. V usage is TRBV19 and J usage is TRBJ1-5, with TRBD1 as a possible D gene (5 bases). The CDR3 has 16 amino acids. V lost 3 bases and J 2 bases, leaving 14 bases between the germline ends. Per germline, CDR1 LNHDA and CDR2 SQIVND (reference sequence).

This chain connects TRBV7-3 to TRBJ2-1; no clear D gene. The V end was cut by 2 bases, the J end by 4 bases, with 12 bases between. The CDR3 sequence is 15 residues long. Germline V CDR1 and CDR2: SGHTA, FQGTGA. The CDR3 DNA follows: TGTGCCAGCAGCTTAGATCGTCGAGATTACAATGAGCAGTTCTTC. Translation: CASSLDRRDYNEQFF. The whole variable domain, remainder taken from reference TRBV7-3 and TRBJ2-1, is GAGVSQTPSNKVTEKGKYVELRCDPISGHTALYWYRQSLGQGPEFLIYFQGTGAADDSGLPNDRFFAVRPEGSVSTLKIQRTERGDSAVYLCASSLDRRDYNEQFFGPGTRLTVL.

V usage is TRBV29-1 and J usage is TRBJ1-1, with 9 positions matching TRBD1. V shed 6 bases and J 4 bases; nucleotides not matched to a gene: 3. This CDR3 is built from 12 residues. Looked up from germline, CDR1 is SQVTM and CDR2 is ANQGSEA. CDR3: CSVGDRATEAFF. Written as DNA, the CDR3 is TGCAGCGTAGGGGACAGGGCCACTGAAGCTTTCTTT.

CDR3 protein: CASSVQGAANEKLFF. Here the CDR3 DNA reads TGTGCCAGTAGTGTCCAGGGGGCGGCTAATGAAAAACTGTTTTTT. This chain connects TRBV19 to TRBJ1-4; 8 bases are shared with TRBD1. The CDR3 length is 15 residues. Trimming at V came to 5 bases and at J to 3 bases, leaving 5 bases not matched to a gene. The germline CDR1 and CDR2 sequences are LNHDA and SQIVND (reference sequence).